Listed here are 24 T cell receptor beta chains from one sample, sequenced in a study of T cell repertoires in cytomegalovirus infection. TCRdb called the reads again in MiXCR, with one record for every CDR3 protein. The sample has 550,000 to 850,000 distinct CDR3 sequences, about 30% seen once. Their cognate antigens are unknown. The material was cultured PBMCs, obtained from culture after CMV antigen stimulation. These receptors were taken from a human donor in good health (CMV status not recorded). Some clones in this sample may be carry-over from other donors' samples.

V and J are TRBV4-2 and TRBJ2-1; tentatively, D is TRBD1 or TRBD2 (6 bases each). With 1 base removed from V and 1 base from J, the gap between germline ends came to 11 bases. Germline values: CDR1 LGHNA, CDR2 YNFKEQ. This CDR3 spans 16 amino acids. The CDR3 here is CASSQVKGGSYNEQFF. The CDR3, as DNA: TGTGCCAGCAGCCAAGTGAAGGGGGGATCCTACAATGAGCAGTTCTTC.

The gene calls are TRBV6-1 and TRBJ2-5; D unclear. V lost 8 bases and J 5 bases, leaving 12 bases between the germline ends. CDR3 length: 12 amino acids. Germline V gene sequence: CDR1 MNHNS, CDR2 SASEGT. CDR3 DNA: TGTGCCAGCGCGACGAACGGGGAGACCCAGTACTTC. It codes for CASATNGETQYF.

This chain connects TRBV20-1 to TRBJ2-3; possible D gene TRBD2, 7 bases. Germline assignment: CDR1 DFQATT and CDR2 SNEGSKA (reference sequence). The CDR3 totals 15 residues. Trimming removed 5 bases at V and 1 base at J, with 16 bases between. The CDR3 protein is CSAYRGARGTDTQYF. The CDR3 coding sequence is TGCAGTGCTTACCGGGGGGCAAGGGGCACAGATACGCAGTATTTT.

This clonotype has just a few counts. The chain joins TRBV28 to TRBJ1-1; a possible D gene is TRBD1 (5 bases). V shed 6 bases and J shed 3 bases, with 14 bases lying between them. The CDR3 length is 14 residues. Germline V CDR1 and CDR2: MDHEN, SYDVKM. CDR3: CASSRIRAYTEAFF. The CDR3 coding sequence is TGTGCCAGCAGCCGCATCAGGGCATACACTGAAGCTTTCTTT. Full variable domain (rest looked up from reference TRBV28 and TRBJ1-1): DVKVTQSSRYLVKRTGEKVFLECVQDMDHENMFWYRQDPGLGLRLIYFSYDVKMKEKGDIPEGYSVSREKKERFSLILESASTNQTSMYLCASSRIRAYTEAFFGQGTRLTVV.

This rearrangement joins TRBV4-1 to TRBJ1-5, with D unclear. CDR3 length: 16 amino acids. Per germline, CDR1 MGHRA and CDR2 YSYEKL. With 1 base removed from V and 5 bases from J, the gap between germline ends came to 15 bases. The CDR3 nucleotides are TGCGCCAGCAGCCAAGTTCGCGGGGTGCGGGATCAGCCCCAGCATTTT. It yields the protein CASSQVRGVRDQPQHF.

This clonotype has just a few counts. The chain is built from TRBV18 and TRBJ1-5; D remains ambiguous. The V gene lost 5 bases and the J gene lost 7 bases, with 12 bases spanning the gap. The V gene's germline CDR1 is KGHSH and CDR2 LQKENI. CDR3 length equals 13 residues. As DNA, the CDR3 is TGTGCCAGCTCAACGATGGAGGACCAGCCCCAGCATTTT. Translating it yields CASSTMEDQPQHF.

The chain couples TRBV7-8 to TRBJ1-5; no firm D call. From germline, CDR1 is SGHVS and CDR2 FQNEAQ. CDR3 length: 11 residues. The V and J ends lost 6 bases and 13 bases respectively, with 13 bases between them. CDR3 loop: CASSLGPQQHF. DNA for the CDR3: TGTGCCAGCAGTCTAGGGCCTCAACAGCATTTT.

The chain carries TRBV19 and TRBJ1-1; D is possibly TRBD1 (5 bases). The CDR3 totals 15 residues. CDR1 and CDR2 from the germline V gene are LNHDA and SQIVND (reference sequence). Deletions cut 5 bases from V and 6 bases from J, with 19 bases between. The CDR3 DNA follows: TGTGCCAGTAGTCCGTCGACGGGGCCGGGGGCTGAAGCTTTCTTT. Encoded protein: CASSPSTGPGAEAFF. The full variable domain, with the rest looked up from reference TRBV19 and TRBJ1-1, is DGGITQSPKYLFRKEGQNVTLSCEQNLNHDAMYWYRQDPGQGLRLIYYSQIVNDFQKGDIAEGYSVSREKKESFPLTVTSAQKNPTAFYLCASSPSTGPGAEAFFGQGTRLTVV.

The table lists this clonotype with a few counts. J is TRBJ1-5 and V is TRBV28; 7 bases are shared with TRBD1. Germline CDR1 MDHEN, CDR2 SYDVKM. CDR3 length: 16 amino acids. V lost 6 bases to trimming and J lost 1 base; unmatched junction nucleotides: 9. The CDR3 spells CASRITAGGSNQPQHF. CDR3 coding DNA: TGTGCCAGCAGAATTACTGCAGGGGGGAGCAATCAGCCCCAGCATTTT. The full variable domain, its missing parts supplied by reference TRBV28 and TRBJ1-5, is DVKVTQSSRYLVKRTGEKVFLECVQDMDHENMFWYRQDPGLGLRLIYFSYDVKMKEKGDIPEGYSVSREKKERFSLILESASTNQTSMYLCASRITAGGSNQPQHFGDGTRLSIL.

The rearrangement uses TRBV28 and TRBJ1-1; D call uncertain. Trimming shortened V by 7 bases and J by 2 bases, and 17 bases separated the two germline ends. Per germline, CDR1 MDHEN and CDR2 SYDVKM. CDR3 length: 15 residues. CDR3 coding DNA: TGTGCCAGCATCCCGTCGGGAGTAGTAAACACTGAAGCTTTCTTT. Translated: CASIPSGVVNTEAFF.

The table lists this clonotype with a count of one. A read error may explain this, as a much larger clone is one base away. This likely comes from a read error, as the CDR3 has no conserved phenylalanine or tryptophan at its end. The chain combines TRBV6-1 with TRBJ1-5; the D is unclear. V lost 3 bases and J lost 7, with 13 bases in between. The CDR3 covers 14 residues. CDR1 is MNHNS, CDR2 SASEGT, per germline. CDR3 DNA: TGTGCCAGCAGTGATTGGCCCGGGAGACAGCCCCAGCATCTT. Translating gives CASSDWPGRQPQHL.

The V and J genes are TRBV6-6 and TRBJ2-1; D assignment may be TRBD1 or TRBD2 (5 bases each). V lost 2 bases to trimming and J lost 9 bases, with 17 bases between them. The germline gives CDR1 MNHNY, CDR2 SVGAGI (reference sequence). The CDR3 length is 15 residues. The CDR3 spells CASSYGWDQVTEQFF. DNA of the CDR3: TGTGCCAGCAGTTACGGTTGGGACCAGGTCACTGAGCAGTTCTTC.

The CDR3 nucleotides are TGTGCCAGCAGTGGAAATGACGGTGCAGATACGCAGTATTTT. Amino acid sequence: CASSGNDGADTQYF. The V call is TRBV2, the J call TRBJ2-3, with D uncertain. The V end lost 4 bases, the J end lost 4 bases, and 12 bases lay between the germline ends. Germline CDR1 is SNHLY and CDR2 is FYNNEI. The CDR3 has 14 amino acids.

This clonotype was detected only a few times. The J gene is TRBJ1-4, the V gene TRBV5-1, with 9 nucleotides matching TRBD1. With 0 bases clipped from V and 7 bases from J, the junction kept 1 base outside the gene matches. Germline loops: CDR1 SGHRS, CDR2 YFSETQ. The CDR3 is 14 residues long. In DNA form, the CDR3 reads TGCGCCAGCAGCTTGGGGGACAGGGCTGAAAAACTGTTTTTT. The encoded protein is CASSLGDRAEKLFF.

This clonotype was detected once. The rearrangement links TRBV27 to TRBJ2-1; TRBD1 aligns across 9 bases. CDR1 and CDR2 (germline): MNHEY, SMNVEV (reference sequence). J gave up 8 bases and V 4 bases, and 3 bases lay outside the gene matches. The CDR3 has 13 residues. CDR3 in DNA: TGTGCCAGCAGTTCAGACAGGGGGTATGAGCAGTTCTTC. This sequence encodes CASSSDRGYEQFF.

In regard to this clonotype: A much larger clone differs by one base, so this may be a read error. This is likely a read error, given that the CDR3 carries no conserved phenylalanine or tryptophan at its end. The V and J genes are TRBV7-2 and TRBJ1-2; unclear D gene. Germline-derived CDR1 and CDR2 are SGHTA and FQGNSA. CDR3 length equals 16 residues. The germline V and J ends were trimmed by 2 bases and 4 bases, with 17 bases remaining between them. The CDR3: CASSLLAGVTGYGYTL. CDR3 bases: TGTGCCAGCAGCTTATTAGCGGGCGTCACTGGCTATGGCTACACCTTA.

The CDR3 sequence: CASSQPGTYGTEAFF. Written as DNA, the CDR3 is TGTGCCAGCAGCCAGCCCGGGACGTATGGAACTGAAGCTTTCTTT. The chain uses TRBV14 and TRBJ1-1; possibly TRBD1 for D (5 bases). CDR1 and CDR2 from the germline V gene are SGHDN and FVKESK. The V end was cut by 3 bases, the J end by 5 bases, with 16 bases between. This CDR3 region has 15 residues.

There are a few counts of this clonotype. V gene TRBV5-5 combines with J gene TRBJ2-3; D gene unclear. V shed 6 bases and J shed 1 base, with 9 bases lying between them. Germline lookup yields CDR1 SGHKS and CDR2 YYEKEE (reference sequence). The CDR3 sequence is 13 residues long. Here the CDR3 DNA reads TGTGCCAGCATCGAATTGGGCACAGATACGCAGTATTTT. It codes for CASIELGTDTQYF.

This chain joins TRBV6-5 and TRBJ2-1, with 13 bases identical to TRBD2. The V gene end was trimmed by 5 bases and the J gene end by 6 bases; junction bases not matched to a gene: 4. The CDR3 covers 15 residues. Germline loops: CDR1 MNHEY, CDR2 SVGAGI. In DNA form, the CDR3 reads TGTGCCAGCAGTAAACTAGCGGGGGGGATCAATGAGCAGTTCTTC. Translated, it gives CASSKLAGGINEQFF.

The V and J genes are TRBV5-5 and TRBJ1-2, with D possibly matching TRBD1 (6 bases). V was cut by 0 bases and J by 5 bases, with 17 bases left in between. Germline CDR1 reads SGHKS; CDR2 reads YYEKEE (reference sequence). This CDR3 comprises 16 residues. CDR3 in amino acids: CASSLVQGPDNYGYTF. DNA for the CDR3: TGTGCCAGCAGCTTGGTTCAGGGGCCCGACAATTATGGCTACACCTTC.

The table lists this clonotype with many counts. The CDR3 bases are TGTGCCAGCAGTTTCGGTCACACCATATATTTT. Residues: CASSFGHTIYF. The chain recombines TRBV28 with TRBJ1-3, with unresolved D. V lost 3 bases and J lost 8, with 5 bases in between. CDR1 MDHEN and CDR2 SYDVKM come from the germline V gene. The length of the CDR3 is 11 residues.

The chain is built from TRBV7-2 and TRBJ2-1; either TRBD1 or TRBD2 may fit D (6 bases each). The V end lost 5 bases, the J end lost 7 bases, and 18 bases lay between the germline ends. In germline, CDR1 is SGHTA, CDR2 FQGNSA. The CDR3 runs to 15 residues. CDR3 amino acids: CASSPAGGLPNEQFF. CDR3 DNA: TGTGCCAGCAGCCCAGCCGGGGGCCTTCCGAATGAGCAGTTCTTC.

This clonotype was seen only a few times. V and J are TRBV6-5 and TRBJ1-2, with D hard to call. This CDR3 is 11 amino acids long. The V and J ends lost 4 bases and 6 bases respectively, with 6 bases between them. Germline CDR1 is MNHEY and CDR2 is SVGAGI. This CDR3 is CASSSQDGYTF. The CDR3 bases are TGTGCCAGCAGTTCGCAGGATGGCTACACCTTC.

The chain carries TRBV15 and TRBJ2-2; D is unresolved. CDR1 and CDR2 (germline): LNHNV, YYDKDF (reference sequence). This CDR3 is 16 amino acids long. Trimming pared 5 bases from V and 1 base from J, leaving 14 bases between. The CDR3 coding sequence is TGTGCCACCAGCTTCCATCCCTTTGGGAACACCGGGGAGCTGTTTTTT. As protein: CATSFHPFGNTGELFF.